This is a list of T cell receptor beta chains from one sample in a study of post-analysis software for immune sequencing data. TCRdb reprocessed the PCR reads via MiXCR and lists one record per CDR3 protein. Among 750,000 to 950,000 distinct CDR3 sequences listed, just over 45% were seen once. The sequencing sample was made of blood. All receptors derive from a girl aged 10-17 years with multiple sclerosis. The conserved cysteine and the conserved F or W are not part of the CDR3 here.

V gene,J gene,CDR3 protein
TRBV6-5,TRBJ2-5,ASSPSSGRQETQY
TRBV6-5,TRBJ2-1,ASSYSNGEYNEQF
TRBV20-1,NA,SAGDYEETQY
TRBV4-3,TRBJ2-7,ASSQGGTTEQY
TRBV7-2,TRBJ2-7,ASSSRSGVYEQY
TRBV7-9,NA,ASSIEGHSGGPPGEQY
TRBV7-3,TRBJ2-2,ASSPPGPDGELF
TRBV7-2,NA,ASSLDRDGYEQY
TRBV20-1,TRBJ2-3,SARRTSWDTQY
TRBV12-3/TRBV12-4,NA,ASSFLSGTYEQY
TRBV7-9,TRBJ2-5,ASSRAGTWVVRQY
TRBV20-1,TRBJ2-5,SARSGGRETQY
TRBV10-3,TRBJ2-3,AISEKKDTQY
TRBV6-2/TRBV6-3,TRBJ2-5,ASSYSTLKETQY
TRBV7-2,TRBJ2-1,ASSSDSGRSSYNEQF
TRBV20-1,TRBJ2-1,SARPERVGEQF
TRBV3-1,NA,ATRDTASYNEQY
TRBV7-9,TRBJ2-5,ASSPPRGRHQETQY
TRBV11-2,TRBJ2-5,ASSSRDSLQETQY
TRBV7-2,TRBJ2-7,ASSPALAGVTSYEQY
TRBV12-3/TRBV12-4,TRBJ2-5,ASSWDRETQY
TRBV20-1,TRBJ2-5,SARVYQETQY
TRBV7-8,TRBJ2-2,ASSLLAGLVADPRHSNTGELF
TRBV6-5,TRBJ1-1,ASSYSKDRGFTEAF
TRBV28,TRBJ2-7,ASSPEDWRGKDEQY
TRBV6-5,TRBJ2-3,ATQPGLAGGRDTQY
TRBV5-1,NA,ASSLVTSTSYEQY
TRBV20-1,TRBJ1-5,SADTGLNQPQH
TRBV29-1,TRBJ1-2,SVEGGSETYGYT
TRBV20-1,TRBJ2-7,SAPLVEQY
TRBV7-8,NA,ASRRASGIWETQY
TRBV12-3/TRBV12-4,TRBJ2-7,ASSLRGYYEQY
TRBV7-8,TRBJ2-3,ASSLDPSGPTDTQY